These 26 T cell receptor beta chains were all obtained from the same sample, sequenced in a study of Graves' ophthalmopathy and Graves' hyperthyroidism. For repertoire sequencing, the TCR beta CDR3 regions were amplified from RNA transcripts. First-round RT-PCR with HTBI primers preceded a second-round multiplex PCR. Each CDR3 protein is one row after TCRdb ran MiXCR on the multiplex PCR reads. The sample holds around 520,000 distinct CDR3 sequences; under 45% are singletons and the top ten take roughly 4.5%. Sequencing was done on a sample of peripheral blood or thyroid tissue (not recorded which). These receptors all come from an adult man with Graves' hyperthyroidism.

Ten or more counts support this clonotype. The chain is built from TRBV13 and TRBJ1-1, with 7 positions matching TRBD1. The length of the CDR3 is 16 residues. CDR1 PRHDT and CDR2 FYEKMQ come from the germline V gene (reference sequence). The ends lost 0 bases at V and 8 bases at J; junction bases unmatched: 12. The CDR3 sequence is CASSLGLRGQRPEAFF. The CDR3 region has the DNA TGTGCCAGCAGCTTAGGCCTAAGGGGACAGAGGCCCGAAGCTTTCTTT.

This clonotype came up many times. V is TRBV6-5 and J is TRBJ1-1; D is perhaps TRBD1 (5 bases). Germline V gene sequence: CDR1 MNHEY, CDR2 SVGAGI. The germline V and J ends were trimmed by 5 bases and 7 bases, with 8 bases remaining between them. This CDR3 is built from 11 residues. CDR3 amino acids: CASSGDSEAFF. The CDR3 DNA reads as TGTGCCAGCAGTGGAGACAGTGAAGCTTTCTTT.

CDR3: CASSPGGGGEKLFF. DNA of the CDR3: TGCGCCAGCAGCCCCGGCGGAGGAGGTGAAAAACTGTTTTTT. The chain links TRBV5-1 to TRBJ1-4; D is ambiguous. This CDR3 has 14 residues. Germline CDR1 reads SGHRS; CDR2 reads YFSETQ. V was shortened by 4 bases and J by 7 bases, with 14 bases between the two germline ends.

This clonotype was seen ten or more times. This chain joins TRBV11-2 and TRBJ1-2; D is possibly TRBD1 (6 bases). This CDR3 comprises 15 residues. The germline V gene encodes CDR1 SGHAT and CDR2 FQNNGV. V shed 1 base and J shed 1 base, with 10 bases lying between them. The DNA for the CDR3 is TGTGCCAGCAGCTTAGCTGGACAGAATAACTATGGCTACACCTTC. Its translation: CASSLAGQNNYGYTF.

The chain combines TRBV20-1 with TRBJ1-6; 7 bases fit TRBD1. V was pared by 3 bases and J by 10 bases, with 3 bases of the junction left unmatched. Per germline, CDR1 DFQATT and CDR2 SNEGSKA (reference sequence). This CDR3 spans 12 amino acids. The CDR3 reads CSARPQGSPLHF. The CDR3, as DNA: TGCAGTGCTAGGCCACAGGGGTCACCCCTCCACTTT.

In its sample, this clonotype was seen many times. J is TRBJ2-6 and V is TRBV10-3; TRBD2 is a possible D gene (6 bases). The CDR3 has 15 amino acids. CDR1 and CDR2 (germline): ENHRY, SYGVKD. V lost 4 bases to trimming and J lost 2 bases, with 9 bases between them. The DNA of the CDR3 is TGTGCCATCAGTGTTGGGGGGACTGGGGCCAACGTCCTGACTTTC. It codes for CAISVGGTGANVLTF.

This clonotype has ten or more counts. This rearrangement joins TRBV12-3 or TRBV12-4 to TRBJ1-1; unclear D gene. The CDR3 has 14 amino acids. The V and J ends lost 7 bases and 4 bases respectively, with 16 bases between them. CDR3 sequence reads: CASMYGLGGTEAFF. Here the CDR3 DNA reads TGTGCCAGCATGTACGGCTTGGGAGGCACTGAAGCTTTCTTT.

Many counts were recorded for this clonotype. The chain links TRBV10-1 to TRBJ1-4, with D possibly TRBD1 on 5 matching bases. CDR1 WNHNN and CDR2 SYGVQD come from the germline V gene (reference sequence). V was clipped by 10 bases and J by 5 bases, with 17 bases between them. The CDR3 is 14 residues long. Here the CDR3 reads CAIMIDRTNEKLFF. The CDR3 DNA reads as TGCGCCATCATGATCGACAGAACAAATGAAAAACTGTTTTTT.

This clonotype occurred many times. The V gene is TRBV4-2, the J gene TRBJ1-4; no clear D. The CDR3 has 15 amino acids. The ends were cut back, 0 bases at V and 4 bases at J, with 9 bases in the middle. Per the germline V gene, CDR1 is LGHNA and CDR2 is YNFKEQ. The CDR3: CASSQDKRSNEKLFF. CDR3 nucleotides: TGTGCCAGCAGCCAAGATAAGCGGAGTAATGAAAAACTGTTTTTT.

This clonotype was picked up many times. The V call is TRBV5-5, the J call TRBJ1-4; unclear D gene. The CDR3 totals 13 residues. Per the germline V gene, CDR1 is SGHKS and CDR2 is YYEKEE (reference sequence). Trimming removed 4 bases from V and 8 bases from J, with 12 bases in between. As DNA, the CDR3 is TGTGCCAGCAGCAGAACGGAGTTAGAAAAACTGTTTTTT. Its translation is CASSRTELEKLFF.

Comment on this clonotype: Since a much larger clone is just one base distant, this may be a read error. This rearrangement joins TRBV7-2 to TRBJ2-7, with 14 nucleotides matching TRBD2. The DNA end is a closer match to TRBJ2-5, so the J assignment may be wrong. This CDR3 region has 16 residues. The germline gives CDR1 SGHTA, CDR2 FQGNSA. For the CDR3, the DNA is TGTGCCAACAGCTTCTCGGGACTAGCGGGAGAGGAGACCCAGTACTTC. Its protein is CANSFSGLAGEETQYF.

This clonotype was picked up many times. The chain has TRBV19 and TRBJ2-2, with a possible D match to TRBD2 (7 bases). The CDR3 runs to 15 residues. V was shortened by 3 bases and J by 5 bases, with 13 bases between the two germline ends. Germline V gene sequence: CDR1 LNHDA, CDR2 SQIVND (reference sequence). The chain's CDR3 is CASSMAGAPTGELFF. In DNA form, the CDR3 reads TGTGCCAGTAGTATGGCGGGGGCGCCTACCGGGGAGCTGTTTTTT.

The V call is TRBV7-8, the J call TRBJ2-7, with 9 nucleotides matching TRBD1. The junction had 4 bases not matched to a gene; V was cut back by 4 bases and J by 3 bases. The CDR3 spans 14 residues. In germline, CDR1 is SGHVS, CDR2 FQNEAQ. The CDR3 here is CASSWDRVGYEQYF. CDR3 DNA sequence: TGTGCCAGCAGCTGGGACAGGGTAGGCTACGAGCAGTACTTC. Full variable domain (outside the CDR3, taken from reference TRBV7-8 and TRBJ2-7): GAGVSQSPRYKVAKRGQDVALRCDPISGHVSLFWYQQALGQGPEFLTYFQNEAQLDKSGLPSDRFFAERPEGSVSTLKIQRTQQEDSAVYLCASSWDRVGYEQYFGPGTRLTVT.

Only a few counts were recorded for this clonotype. The chain links TRBV10-1 to TRBJ2-1; either TRBD1 or TRBD2 may supply D (5 bases each). The CDR3 runs to 15 residues. CDR1 is WNHNN and CDR2 is SYGVQD in the germline V gene (reference sequence). Trimming removed 3 bases from V and 5 bases from J, with 14 bases in between. The CDR3 spells CASSDSGTVHNEQFF. CDR3 DNA sequence: TGCGCCAGCAGTGATTCGGGGACGGTACACAATGAGCAGTTCTTC.

The CDR3 DNA is TGTGCCAGCAGCCCAGCGGGGGCCTTAGAGACCCAGTACTTC. As protein: CASSPAGALETQYF. The chain couples TRBV28 to TRBJ2-5; 8 bases are a match to TRBD2. Germline trimming cut 6 bases from V and 4 bases from J; bases unmatched to any gene: 7. CDR1 is MDHEN and CDR2 is SYDVKM in the germline V gene. The CDR3 is made up of 14 amino acids.

This clonotype was seen a handful of times. The chain combines TRBV28 with TRBJ2-3; TRBD2 matches 8 bases. The trim removed 1 base at V and 3 bases at J, leaving 0 bases unmatched. The CDR3 is 14 amino acids. Germline V gene lookup returns CDR1 MDHEN and CDR2 SYDVKM. The CDR3, as DNA: TGTGCCAGCAGTTTATTAGCGGGGACAGATACGCAGTATTTT. Translated, it gives CASSLLAGTDTQYF.

This clonotype was picked up many times. The genes are TRBV20-1 and TRBJ2-5, with D possibly TRBD2 on 6 matching bases. CDR3 length equals 14 residues. V lost 5 bases and J lost 4, with 17 bases in between. Germline CDR1 reads DFQATT; CDR2 reads SNEGSKA (reference sequence). The CDR3 spells CSAGGEFRLETQYF. The CDR3 nucleotides are TGCAGTGCTGGAGGGGAGTTTCGGTTAGAGACCCAGTACTTC.

This clonotype was seen many times. The V call is TRBV5-1, the J call TRBJ1-2, with a weak D call TRBD1 (5 bases). From germline, CDR1 is SGHRS and CDR2 YFSETQ. The CDR3 runs to 17 residues. V gave up 5 bases and J gave up 5 bases, with 25 bases separating them. The CDR3 is CASSRDAITTHQYGYTF. DNA for the CDR3: TGCGCCAGCAGTCGGGACGCCATAACGACCCATCAGTATGGCTACACCTTC.

This clonotype was found a few times. The V and J genes are TRBV3-1 and TRBJ1-2; D gene ambiguous. V shed 3 bases and J shed 2 bases, with 10 bases lying between them. The CDR3 has 14 residues. Germline V gives CDR1 LGHDT, CDR2 YNNKEL (reference sequence). The CDR3 bases are TGTGCCAGCAGCCATGAACTCTCAAACTATGGCTACACCTTC. Its translation: CASSHELSNYGYTF.

For this clonotype: A much more abundant neighbour one base away suggests this may be a read error. The rearrangement joins TRBV7-2 to TRBJ1-3; D remains unclear. Trimming cost V 1 base and J 0 bases, with 13 bases left between them. CDR3 length equals 17 residues. The germline CDR1 and CDR2 sequences are SGHTA and FQGNSA. This CDR3 is CASSLGVGFRSGNTIYF. CDR3 bases: TGTGCCAGCAGCTTAGGTGTAGGATTTCGCTCTGGAAACACCATATATTTT.

This clonotype was counted many times. The chain carries TRBV5-8 and TRBJ1-6; TRBD1 is a possible D gene (5 bases). The V end lost 1 base, the J end lost 8 bases, and 10 bases lay between the germline ends. This CDR3 region has 14 residues. Germline CDR1 and CDR2: SGHTS and YDEGEE. The CDR3 DNA reads TGTGCCAGCAGCTTGAGGTGGGGGGATTCACCCCTCCACTTT. It codes for CASSLRWGDSPLHF.

This clonotype has only a few counts. CDR3 protein: CASMPSDSNQPQHF. The CDR3 bases are TGTGCCAGCATGCCCAGCGATAGCAATCAGCCCCAGCATTTT. J is TRBJ1-5 and V is TRBV6-5; D not certain. The CDR3 loop spans 14 amino acids. CDR1 and CDR2 (germline): MNHEY, SVGAGI. V was pared by 7 bases and J by 0 bases, with 10 bases between.

This clonotype was seen at least ten times. The chain carries TRBV6-5 and TRBJ1-2, with D uncertain. The CDR3 spans 13 residues. Trimming stripped 4 bases from V and 8 bases from J, with 14 bases between. CDR1 and CDR2 from the germline V gene are MNHEY and SVGAGI. CDR3 loop: CASSSSVERGYTF. The CDR3 region has the DNA TGTGCCAGCAGTTCATCCGTGGAACGGGGCTACACCTTC.

This clonotype was seen a few times. The chain couples TRBV6-1 to TRBJ2-7; D assignment may be TRBD1 or TRBD2 (6 bases each). The germline V and J ends were trimmed by 6 bases and 1 base, with 13 bases remaining between them. Germline CDR1 reads MNHNS; CDR2 reads SASEGT. The CDR3 length is 14 residues. The CDR3 protein is CASSWKGGSYEQYF. CDR3 DNA sequence: TGTGCCAGCAGCTGGAAAGGGGGGTCCTACGAGCAGTACTTC.

The chain links TRBV7-4 to TRBJ1-5; 7 bases line up with TRBD1. The germline V gene has CDR1 SGHVT and CDR2 SQSDAQ. With V trimmed by 5 bases and J by 4 bases, 11 bases remained unmatched. The CDR3 extends over 16 amino acids. The CDR3, as DNA: TGTGCCAGCAGCCAGCTACGGGGACAGCCAAATCAGCCCCAGCATTTT. Translation: CASSQLRGQPNQPQHF.

This clonotype was recorded at least ten times. The chain uses TRBV6-5 and TRBJ2-7; TRBD2 matches at 7 bases. The CDR3 sequence is 14 residues long. With 4 bases clipped from V and 3 bases from J, the junction kept 6 bases outside the gene matches. Per the germline V gene, CDR1 is MNHEY and CDR2 is SVGAGI. The CDR3 DNA follows: TGTGCCAGCAGTTCTACAGCGGGAAACTACGAGCAGTACTTC. It specifies CASSSTAGNYEQYF.